The 9 T cell receptor beta chains listed next were all sequenced from one sample in a study of T cells in tumors after PD-1 blockade. Some clones are missing from TCRdb's copy, which holds only in-frame ones; the method was immunoSEQ multiplex PCR. Among about 34,000 clones listed, 70% to 75% were seen once. The material sequenced was PBMCs, taken after anti-PD-1 treatment. These receptors were obtained from a human donor with basal cell carcinoma.

This sequence joins TRBV13 and TRBJ1-2; the match to TRBD1 covers 7 bases. Germline V CDR1 and CDR2: PRHDT, FYEKMQ (reference sequence). V lost 5 bases, J lost 8 bases, and 8 bases stayed unmatched. The CDR3 consists of 13 residues. The CDR3, as DNA: TGTGCCAGCAGCACGGGACAGCCGGTAGGCTACACCTTC. This gives the protein CASSTGQPVGYTF.

In its sample, this clone was seen once. This rearrangement joins TRBV27 to TRBJ2-6, with D perhaps matching TRBD1 (7 bases). Germline CDR1 is MNHEY and CDR2 is SMNVEV (reference sequence). This CDR3 comprises 14 residues. The V and J ends lost 6 bases and 5 bases respectively, with 11 bases between them. The CDR3 coding sequence is TGTGCCAGCAGATCAGGGGGGAGGGCCAACGTCCTGACTTTC. This translates into CASRSGGRANVLTF.

The rearrangement links TRBV15 to TRBJ2-1; 8 bases map to TRBD1. This CDR3 region has 15 residues. With V trimmed by 0 bases and J by 9 bases, 7 bases remained unmatched. Germline V gene lookup returns CDR1 LNHNV and CDR2 YYDKDF (reference sequence). The CDR3 is CATSREGTGGSEQFF. As DNA, the CDR3 is TGTGCCACCAGCAGAGAAGGGACAGGAGGAAGTGAGCAGTTCTTC.

The CDR3 bases are TGTGCCAGCAGTCGGACTCGCGCCTACGAGCAGTACTTC. Protein product: CASSRTRAYEQYF. The chain couples TRBV6-2 or TRBV6-3 to TRBJ2-7, with D possibly being TRBD2 (5 bases). The CDR3 runs to 13 residues. Germline V gene sequence: CDR1 MNHEY, CDR2 SVGEGT. V lost 5 bases, J lost 2 bases, and 10 bases lay in between.

This sequence joins TRBV4-3 and TRBJ1-4; TRBD1 is a possible D gene (5 bases). The CDR3 is 17 amino acids. Trimming stripped 3 bases from V and 8 bases from J, with 22 bases between. Germline CDR1 is LGHNA and CDR2 is YSLEER. For the CDR3, the DNA is TGCGCCAGCAGCCACCGCTACGCCGCAGGGCGGGGCGAAAAACTGTTTTTT. Encoded protein: CASSHRYAAGRGEKLFF.

The chain recombines TRBV30 with TRBJ2-1; 9 bases are shared with TRBD2. The V gene's germline CDR1 is GTSNPN and CDR2 SVGIG (reference sequence). Trimming removed 0 bases from V and 10 bases from J; junction bases left unmatched: 13. The CDR3 runs 16 residues. The CDR3, as DNA: TGTGCCTGGAGTGTACATTGGGCTAGCGGGACGGGGGAGCAGTTCTTC. Its protein product is CAWSVHWASGTGEQFF.

This clone was observed once. The chain joins TRBV19 to TRBJ2-3; D not resolved. The CDR3 loop spans 14 amino acids. Trimming took 3 bases from V and 4 from J, leaving 11 bases between them. The germline V gene has CDR1 LNHDA and CDR2 SQIVND (reference sequence). CDR3 sequence: CASSMGGGADTQYF. The CDR3 nucleotides read TGTGCCAGTAGTATGGGTGGCGGCGCAGATACGCAGTATTTT.

V is TRBV6-4 and J is TRBJ1-5; D gene ambiguous. Deletions cut 0 bases from V and 9 bases from J, with 15 bases between. Per the germline V gene, CDR1 is MRHNA and CDR2 is SNTAGT. The CDR3 has 15 amino acids. CDR3 region: CASSDSQGPPRPQHF. In DNA form, the CDR3 reads TGTGCCAGCAGTGACTCTCAAGGGCCTCCGAGGCCCCAGCATTTT.

This clone was recorded once. The CDR3 protein is CASSPGLGYGYTF. CDR3 sequence (DNA): TGTGCCAGTAGTCCAGGGTTGGGCTATGGCTACACCTTC. The gene calls are TRBV19 and TRBJ1-2; weak D call: TRBD1 (5 bases). The germline V gene encodes CDR1 LNHDA and CDR2 SQIVND (reference sequence). Trimming shortened V by 5 bases and J by 4 bases, and 11 bases separated the two germline ends. This CDR3 has 13 residues.